This record concerns one TCR beta chain sequence. The data originate from a study of identical twins. TCRdb passed the 5' RACE reads through MiXCR, listing each CDR3 protein once. The table has around 530,000 distinct CDR3 sequences, about 15% seen once. The CDR3 covers 14 residues. Germline lookup yields CDR1 MNHNS and CDR2 SASEGT. V was pared by 8 bases and J by 7 bases, with 8 bases of the junction left unmatched. These same data were also listed under a study on yellow fever vaccine responses in identical twins.

The source is a woman under 30 in good health. The V call is TRBV6-1, the J call TRBJ2-1, with 10 bases lining up with TRBD2. The sample taken for sequencing was CD4+ T cells sorted from blood. The DNA for the CDR3 is TGTGCCAGCTTTAGCGGGAGGATTCAGAATGAGCAGTTCTTC. Amino acids: CASFSGRIQNEQFF.